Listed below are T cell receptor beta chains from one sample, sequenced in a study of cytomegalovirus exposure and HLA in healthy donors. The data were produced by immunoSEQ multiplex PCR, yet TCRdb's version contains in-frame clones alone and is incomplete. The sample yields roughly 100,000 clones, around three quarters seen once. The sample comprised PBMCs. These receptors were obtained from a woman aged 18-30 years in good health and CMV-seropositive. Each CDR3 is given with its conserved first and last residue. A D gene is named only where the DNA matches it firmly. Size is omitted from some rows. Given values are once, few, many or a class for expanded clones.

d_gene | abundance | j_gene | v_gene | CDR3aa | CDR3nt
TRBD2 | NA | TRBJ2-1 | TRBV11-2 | CASSLDPISGRYNEQFF | TGTGCCAGCAGCTTAGATCCCATTAGCGGGAGATACAATGAGCAGTTCTTC
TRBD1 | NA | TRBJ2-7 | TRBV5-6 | CASSSLGSGTGGIGQYF | TGTGCCAGCAGCTCTTTAGGTTCCGGGACAGGGGGCATAGGGCAGTACTTC
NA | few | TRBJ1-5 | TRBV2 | CASSVVAGPQPQHF | TGTGCCAGCAGTGTTGTGGCAGGGCCTCAGCCCCAGCATTTT
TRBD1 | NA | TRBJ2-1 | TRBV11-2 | CASSLLGTDEQFF | TGTGCCAGCAGCTTATTGGGGACAGATGAGCAGTTCTTC
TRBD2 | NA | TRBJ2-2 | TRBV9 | CASSPVAGRALGGGELFF | TGTGCCAGCAGCCCCGTCGCCGGGAGGGCCCTAGGGGGCGGGGAGCTGTTTTTT
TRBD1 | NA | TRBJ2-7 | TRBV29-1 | CSVEERGTGGSYEQYF | TGCAGCGTTGAAGAAAGGGGGACAGGGGGCTCGTACGAGCAGTACTTC
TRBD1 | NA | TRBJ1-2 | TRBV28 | CASSPGGPYGYTF | TGTGCCAGCAGTCCAGGGGGCCCCTATGGCTACACCTTC
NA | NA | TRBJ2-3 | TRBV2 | CASNPGEKWGDTQYF | TGTGCCAGCAACCCCGGGGAAAAATGGGGAGATACGCAGTATTTT
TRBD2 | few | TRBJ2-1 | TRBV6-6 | CASSSWSGRGFF | TGTGCCAGCAGTTCGTGGAGCGGGAGAGGGTTCTTC
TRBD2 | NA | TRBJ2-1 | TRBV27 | CASSPRQAGTSEEQFF | TGTGCCAGCAGTCCTCGACAGGCCGGGACTAGCGAGGAGCAGTTCTTC
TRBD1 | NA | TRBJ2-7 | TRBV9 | CASSVGDSLYEQYF | TGTGCCAGCAGCGTGGGGGACAGCCTCTACGAGCAGTACTTC
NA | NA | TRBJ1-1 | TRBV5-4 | CASSLGSGDTEAFF | TGTGCCAGCAGCCTGGGGTCGGGGGACACTGAAGCTTTCTTT
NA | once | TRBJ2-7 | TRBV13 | CASSLIGRDEQYF | TGTGCCAGCAGCTTAATCGGGAGAGACGAGCAGTACTTC
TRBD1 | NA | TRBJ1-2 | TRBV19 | CASSEQGADGYTF | TGTGCCAGTAGTGAACAGGGGGCCGATGGCTACACCTTC
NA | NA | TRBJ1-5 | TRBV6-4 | CASSDYFDRRYSNQPQHF | TGTGCCAGCAGTGACTACTTTGACAGGAGATATAGCAATCAGCCCCAGCATTTT
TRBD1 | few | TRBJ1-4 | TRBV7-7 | CASSPSAGTGSIEKLFF | TGTGCTAGCAGCCCCTCAGCCGGGACAGGGAGTATTGAAAAACTGTTTTTT
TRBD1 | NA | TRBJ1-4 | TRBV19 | CASRKDRATEKLFF | TGTGCCAGTAGGAAGGACAGGGCTACCGAAAAACTGTTTTTT
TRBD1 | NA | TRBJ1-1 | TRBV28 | CASSSGQGTYTEAFF | TGTGCCAGCAGTTCCGGACAGGGGACGTACACTGAAGCTTTCTTT
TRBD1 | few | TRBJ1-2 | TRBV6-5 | CASSLYRDRGYGYTF | TGTGCCAGCAGTTTATACCGGGACAGGGGCTATGGCTACACCTTC
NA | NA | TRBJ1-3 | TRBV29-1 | CSVEDEAAGLSGNTIYF | TGCAGCGTTGAAGATGAGGCTGCCGGACTCTCTGGAAACACCATATATTTT
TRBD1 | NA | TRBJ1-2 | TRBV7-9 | CASSRTGNYGYTF | TGTGCCAGCAGCCGGACAGGGAACTATGGCTACACCTTC
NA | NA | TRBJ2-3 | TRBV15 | CATSSYGGTDTQYF | TGTGCCACCAGCAGTTACGGGGGCACAGATACGCAGTATTTT
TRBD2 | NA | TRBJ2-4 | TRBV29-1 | CSVEDPLAVAKNIQYF | TGCAGCGTTGAAGATCCACTAGCGGTAGCCAAAAACATTCAGTACTTC
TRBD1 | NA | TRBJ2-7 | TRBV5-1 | CASSRDRPYEQYF | TGCGCCAGCAGCCGGGACAGGCCCTACGAGCAGTACTTC
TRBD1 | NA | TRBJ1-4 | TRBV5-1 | CASSGQGATNEKLFF | TGCGCCAGCAGCGGACAGGGGGCAACTAATGAAAAACTGTTTTTT
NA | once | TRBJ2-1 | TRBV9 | CASSVRIVSSYNEQFF | TGTGCCAGCAGCGTACGCATCGTGAGCTCCTACAATGAGCAGTTCTTC
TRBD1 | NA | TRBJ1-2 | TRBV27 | CASSWGQGYGYTF | TGTGCCAGCAGTTGGGGACAGGGGTATGGCTACACCTTC
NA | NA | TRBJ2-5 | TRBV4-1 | CASSQEWRQTLQETQYF | TGCGCCAGCAGCCAAGAGTGGCGGCAGACCCTCCAAGAGACCCAGTACTTC
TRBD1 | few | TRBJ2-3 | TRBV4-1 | CASSLQGSTDTQYF | TGCGCCAGCAGCCTACAGGGGAGCACAGATACGCAGTATTTT
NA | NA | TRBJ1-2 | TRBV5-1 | CASSEGKLYGYTF | TGCGCCAGCAGCGAGGGCAAGCTGTATGGCTACACCTTC
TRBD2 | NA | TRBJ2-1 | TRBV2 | CASLPASGKYNEQFF | TGTGCCAGCCTCCCGGCTAGCGGGAAATACAATGAGCAGTTCTTC
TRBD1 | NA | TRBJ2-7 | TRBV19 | CASSATGSGYEQYF | TGTGCCAGTAGTGCGACAGGGTCTGGCTACGAGCAGTACTTC
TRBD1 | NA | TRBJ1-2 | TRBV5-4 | CASSLELTGNGYTF | TGTGCCAGCAGCTTGGAGCTGACAGGGAACGGCTACACCTTC
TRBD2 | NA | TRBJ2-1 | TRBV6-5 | CASSYPGLGYSEQFF | TGTGCCAGCAGTTACCCGGGACTAGGCTACAGTGAGCAGTTCTTC
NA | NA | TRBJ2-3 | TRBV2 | CASRDDVQPTSTDTQYF | TGTGCCAGCAGAGACGACGTGCAGCCGACTAGCACAGATACGCAGTATTTT
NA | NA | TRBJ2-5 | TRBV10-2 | CASSESGLAETQYF | TGCGCCAGCAGTGAGAGCGGGCTGGCAGAGACCCAGTACTTC
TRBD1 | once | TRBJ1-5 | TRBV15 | CATSRDGARGTNQPQHF | TGTGCCACCAGCAGAGATGGAGCCAGGGGGACCAATCAGCCCCAGCATTTT
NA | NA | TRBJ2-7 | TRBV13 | CASSLDGSGIMNEQYF | TGTGCCAGCAGCTTAGACGGTAGCGGAATTATGAACGAGCAGTACTTC
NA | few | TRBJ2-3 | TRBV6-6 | CASSYASDSTDTQYF | TGTGCCAGCAGTTATGCTAGCGATAGCACAGATACGCAGTATTTT
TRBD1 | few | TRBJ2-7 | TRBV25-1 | CASSPGTGAYEQYF | TGTGCCAGCAGCCCCGGGACAGGGGCGTACGAGCAGTACTTC
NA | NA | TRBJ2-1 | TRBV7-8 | CASSSPGNNEQFF | TGTGCCAGCAGCTCGCCGGGGAACAATGAGCAGTTCTTC
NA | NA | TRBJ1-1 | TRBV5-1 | CASSLRTATEAFF | TGCGCCAGCAGCTTGAGGACAGCCACTGAAGCTTTCTTT
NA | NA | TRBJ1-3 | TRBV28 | CASSFRSGRGNTIYF | TGTGCCAGCAGTTTTCGGTCGGGAAGGGGAAACACCATATATTTT
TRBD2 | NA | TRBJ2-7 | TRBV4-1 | CASSQEGLRYYEQYF | TGCGCCAGCAGCCAAGAGGGACTACGATACTACGAGCAGTACTTC
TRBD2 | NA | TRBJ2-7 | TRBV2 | CASSEALAGDYEQYF | TGTGCCAGCAGTGAAGCTCTAGCGGGAGACTACGAGCAGTACTTC
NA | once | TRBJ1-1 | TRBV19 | CASSPYRNTEAFF | TGTGCCAGTAGCCCCTACAGGAACACTGAAGCTTTCTTT
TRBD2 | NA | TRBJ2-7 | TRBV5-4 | CASSLAGTSTTYEQYF | TGTGCCAGCAGCTTGGCCGGGACTAGTACCACCTACGAGCAGTACTTC
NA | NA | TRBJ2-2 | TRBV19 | CASSTSLRGELFF | TGTGCCAGTAGTACCTCCCTACGAGGGGAGCTGTTTTTT
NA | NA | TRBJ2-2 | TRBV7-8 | CASSLRLTGELFF | TGTGCCAGCAGCTTAAGACTCACCGGGGAGCTGTTTTTT
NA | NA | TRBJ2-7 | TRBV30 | CALISLYEQYF | TGTGCCTTAATATCCCTCTACGAGCAGTACTTC
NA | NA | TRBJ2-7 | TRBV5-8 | CASSPKQGSYEQYF | TGTGCCAGCAGCCCAAAACAGGGCTCCTACGAGCAGTACTTC
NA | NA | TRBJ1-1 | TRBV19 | CASSIRNTEAFF | TGTGCCAGTAGTATCCGGAACACTGAAGCTTTCTTT
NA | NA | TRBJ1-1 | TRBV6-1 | CASEWAETLNTEAFF | TGTGCCAGCGAGTGGGCAGAGACCTTGAACACTGAAGCTTTCTTT
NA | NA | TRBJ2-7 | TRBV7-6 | CASSPSGRGFEQYF | TGTGCCAGCAGCCCCTCCGGGAGAGGTTTCGAGCAGTACTTC
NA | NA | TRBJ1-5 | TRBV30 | CAWSVGGFDQPQHF | TGTGCCTGGAGTGTGGGGGGGTTCGATCAGCCCCAGCATTTT
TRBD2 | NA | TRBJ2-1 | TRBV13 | CASSSFRYQAGPRNEQFF | TGTGCCAGCAGCTCCTTTCGCTACCAAGCGGGACCTAGGAATGAGCAGTTCTTC
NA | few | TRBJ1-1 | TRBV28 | CASSFRQGAFF | TGTGCCAGCAGTTTTCGCCAGGGAGCTTTCTTT
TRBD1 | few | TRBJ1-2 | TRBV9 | CASSAPGQSFYGYTF | TGTGCCAGCAGCGCCCCGGGACAGAGCTTCTATGGCTACACCTTC
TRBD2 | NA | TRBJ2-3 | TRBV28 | CASSLWTSGGNTQYF | TGTGCCAGCAGTTTATGGACTAGCGGGGGGAATACGCAGTATTTT
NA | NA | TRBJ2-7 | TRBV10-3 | CAISETSVEQYF | TGTGCCATCAGTGAAACCTCGGTCGAGCAGTACTTC